This TCR beta chain originates from a study of vaccination effects on CD4 cells after COVID-19. Overall study results and limits: Clones arising from infection and from vaccination showed marked clonal contraction late after vaccination. Recruitment yielded few convalescent patients, and the study had no early post-infection timepoints. In healthy vaccinees, only 1 of 255 vaccine-induced clones cross-reacted with common cold coronaviruses.

Comment on this clone: Its antigen remains unknown.

Some clones are missing from TCRdb's copy, which holds only in-frame ones; the method was immunoSEQ multiplex PCR. The repertoire holds around 70,000 clones, with 70% to 80% as singletons. Between days 9 and 11 of culture, CD4+ T cells were separated out. The receptor was isolated from a human donor who received a COVID-19 vaccine. The input for sequencing was CD4+ T cells from PBMCs cultured without peptide, taken before COVID-19 vaccination.

The chain's CDR3 is CAISTSGGEGETQYF. CDR3 sequence (DNA): TGTGCCATCAGTACTAGCGGGGGCGAGGGAGAGACCCAGTACTTC. This chain connects TRBV10-3 to TRBJ2-5, with 11 bases lining up with TRBD2. CDR3 length equals 15 residues. V lost 5 bases to trimming and J lost 4 bases; unmatched junction nucleotides: 6. CDR1 and CDR2 from the germline V gene are ENHRY and SYGVKD.